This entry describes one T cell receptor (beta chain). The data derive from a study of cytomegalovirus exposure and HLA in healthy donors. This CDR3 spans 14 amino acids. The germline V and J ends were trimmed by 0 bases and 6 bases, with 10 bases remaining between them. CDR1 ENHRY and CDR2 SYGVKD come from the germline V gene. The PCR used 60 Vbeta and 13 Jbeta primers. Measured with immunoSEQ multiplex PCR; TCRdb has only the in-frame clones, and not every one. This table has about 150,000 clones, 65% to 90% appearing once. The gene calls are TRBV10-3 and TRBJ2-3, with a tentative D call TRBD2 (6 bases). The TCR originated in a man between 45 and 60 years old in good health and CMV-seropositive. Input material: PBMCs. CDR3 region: CAISESLATDTQYF. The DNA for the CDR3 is TGTGCCATCAGTGAGTCGCTAGCGACGGATACGCAGTATTTT.